This is a list of T cell receptor beta chains from one sample in a study of T cell repertoires in cytomegalovirus infection. One entry per CDR3 protein results from TCRdb running MiXCR on the reads. Of roughly 250,000 distinct CDR3 sequences listed, around 12% are singletons. The sample comprised PBMCs. The receptors come from a human donor in good health (CMV status not recorded). Some clones in this sample may be carry-over from other donors' samples. CDR3s leave out the opening cysteine and the closing phenylalanine or tryptophan. The order of the fields is V gene, J gene, CDR3 protein.

v_gene: TRBV28
j_gene: TRBJ1-1
CDR3aa: ASTEPPRGKTEAF

v_gene: TRBV19
j_gene: TRBJ1-3
CDR3aa: AGTLGNTIY

v_gene: TRBV5-1
j_gene: TRBJ1-2
CDR3aa: ASSPEGLYYGYT

v_gene: TRBV29-1
j_gene: TRBJ1-6
CDR3aa: SVGLGGNSPLH

v_gene: TRBV7-2
j_gene: TRBJ2-7
CDR3aa: ASSLGGGEVYEQY

v_gene: TRBV5-1
j_gene: TRBJ2-7
CDR3aa: ASSTDGVSSEQY

v_gene: TRBV29-1
j_gene: TRBJ2-5
CDR3aa: SLQGGGETQY

v_gene: TRBV5-1
j_gene: TRBJ2-6
CDR3aa: ASSSVLAGANVLT

v_gene: TRBV4-3
j_gene: TRBJ2-7
CDR3aa: ASSQGPGEAYEQY

v_gene: TRBV11-1
j_gene: TRBJ2-1
CDR3aa: ASSTNRDSAYNEQF

v_gene: TRBV7-2
j_gene: TRBJ2-7
CDR3aa: ASSPPRTPDLHEQY

v_gene: TRBV20-1
j_gene: TRBJ1-1
CDR3aa: SAKSRSNTEAF

v_gene: TRBV15
j_gene: TRBJ2-1
CDR3aa: ATSRDLPGVNEQF

v_gene: TRBV7-6
j_gene: TRBJ2-2
CDR3aa: ASSSGVGNTGELF

v_gene: TRBV19
j_gene: TRBJ2-3
CDR3aa: ASVGFTDTQY

v_gene: TRBV7-2
j_gene: TRBJ2-7
CDR3aa: ASSLAGQGSHEQY